This record covers a single T cell receptor (beta chain). Stated treatment: around 19 received Ad26.COV2.S at low or high dose, single or two shots; about 5 received placebo; per-sample allocation not given. Samples were taken on day 63 after the first vaccine or placebo injection. Vaccine was an Ad26 vector expressing Wuhan-strain SARS-CoV-2 spike. The data derive from a study of Ad26.COV2.S vaccination and SARS-CoV-2 variants. Produced via immunoSEQ multiplex PCR; TCRdb's table is partial and in-frame only. The sample records a few hundred thousand clones, over 75% being singletons. Trimming took off 1 base at V and 4 bases at J, with 16 bases between the two ends. The CDR3 is 16 residues long. CDR1 is MNHNS, CDR2 SASEGT, per germline.

This rearrangement joins TRBV6-1 to TRBJ2-5; perhaps D is TRBD1 or TRBD2 (7 bases each). This sample comprised peripheral blood, obtained in a trial of Ad26.COV2.S vaccine versus placebo. The receptor was isolated from a person aged 18-65 years who received the Ad26.COV2.S COVID-19 vaccine or a placebo. In nucleotides, the CDR3 is TGTGCCAGCAGTGAAGACATGACAGGGAGGGGAGAGACCCAGTACTTC. The encoded protein is CASSEDMTGRGETQYF.